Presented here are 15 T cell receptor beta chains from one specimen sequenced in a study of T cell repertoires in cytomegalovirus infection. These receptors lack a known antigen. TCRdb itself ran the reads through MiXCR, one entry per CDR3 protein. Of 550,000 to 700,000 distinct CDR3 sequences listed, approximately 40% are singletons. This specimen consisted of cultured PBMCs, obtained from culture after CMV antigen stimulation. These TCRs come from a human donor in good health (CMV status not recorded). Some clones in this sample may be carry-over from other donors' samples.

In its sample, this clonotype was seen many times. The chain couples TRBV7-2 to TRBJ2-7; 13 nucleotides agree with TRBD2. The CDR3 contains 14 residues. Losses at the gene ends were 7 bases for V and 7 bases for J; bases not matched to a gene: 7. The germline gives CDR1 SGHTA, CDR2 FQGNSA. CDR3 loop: CASKTSGGADEQYF. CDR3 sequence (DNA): TGTGCCAGCAAAACTAGCGGGGGGGCCGATGAGCAGTACTTC.

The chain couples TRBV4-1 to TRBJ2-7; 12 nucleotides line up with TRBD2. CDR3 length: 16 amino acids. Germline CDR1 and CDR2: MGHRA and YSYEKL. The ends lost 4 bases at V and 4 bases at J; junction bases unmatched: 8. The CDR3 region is CASSPRLAGEVYEQYF. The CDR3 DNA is TGCGCCAGCAGCCCGCGACTAGCGGGAGAAGTTTACGAGCAGTACTTC.

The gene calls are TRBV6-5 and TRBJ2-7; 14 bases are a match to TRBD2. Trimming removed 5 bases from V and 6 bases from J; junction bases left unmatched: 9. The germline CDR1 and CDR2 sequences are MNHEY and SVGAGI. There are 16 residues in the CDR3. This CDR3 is CASSRTSGGNPLEQYF. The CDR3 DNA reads TGTGCCAGCAGTAGGACTAGCGGGGGGAATCCCCTCGAGCAGTACTTC.

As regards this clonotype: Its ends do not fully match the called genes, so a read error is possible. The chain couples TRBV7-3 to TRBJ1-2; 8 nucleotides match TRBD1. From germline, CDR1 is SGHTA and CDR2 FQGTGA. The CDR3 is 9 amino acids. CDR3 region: CARADREYF. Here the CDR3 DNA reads TGTGCCAGGGCGGACAGGGAGTACTTC. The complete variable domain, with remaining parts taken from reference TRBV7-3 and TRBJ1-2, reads GAGVSQTPSNKVTEKGKYVELRCDPISGHTALYWYRQSLGQGPEFLIYFQGTGAADDSGLPNDRFFAVRPEGSVSTLKIQRTERGDSAVYLCARADREYFGSGTRLTVV.

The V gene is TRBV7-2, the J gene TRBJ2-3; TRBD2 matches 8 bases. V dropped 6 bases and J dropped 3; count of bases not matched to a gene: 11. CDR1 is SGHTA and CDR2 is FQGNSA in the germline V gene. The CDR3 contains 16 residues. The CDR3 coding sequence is TGTGCCAGCAGTCCTCAGCGGGGGAGGTGGACAGATACGCAGTATTTT. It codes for CASSPQRGRWTDTQYF. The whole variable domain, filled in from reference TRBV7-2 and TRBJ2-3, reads GAGVSQSPSNKVTEKGKDVELRCDPISGHTALYWYRQSLGQGLEFLIYFQGNSAPDKSGLPSDRFSAERTGGSVSTLTIQRTQQEDSAVYLCASSPQRGRWTDTQYFGPGTRLTVL.

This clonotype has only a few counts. In DNA form, the CDR3 reads TGTGCCAGCAGCCTGAGGACAGGCAGGGGAGAGCAGTACTTC. It encodes CASSLRTGRGEQYF. The chain joins TRBV7-2 to TRBJ2-7; the match to TRBD1 covers 7 bases. Germline assignment: CDR1 SGHTA and CDR2 FQGNSA. The CDR3 contains 14 residues. V was clipped by 5 bases and J by 7 bases; unmatched bases: 11.

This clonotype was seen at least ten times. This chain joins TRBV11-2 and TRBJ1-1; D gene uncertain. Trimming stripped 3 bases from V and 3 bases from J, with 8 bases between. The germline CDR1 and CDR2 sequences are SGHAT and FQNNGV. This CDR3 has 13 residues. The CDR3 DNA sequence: TGTGCCAGCAGCTTTACAGCCTACACTGAAGCTTTCTTT. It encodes CASSFTAYTEAFF.

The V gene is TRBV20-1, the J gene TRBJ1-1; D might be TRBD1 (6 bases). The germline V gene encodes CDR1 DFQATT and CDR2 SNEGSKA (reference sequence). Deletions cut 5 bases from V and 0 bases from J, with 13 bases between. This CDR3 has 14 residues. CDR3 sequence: CSAQGGNMNTEAFF. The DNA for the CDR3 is TGCAGTGCTCAAGGGGGGAACATGAACACTGAAGCTTTCTTT.

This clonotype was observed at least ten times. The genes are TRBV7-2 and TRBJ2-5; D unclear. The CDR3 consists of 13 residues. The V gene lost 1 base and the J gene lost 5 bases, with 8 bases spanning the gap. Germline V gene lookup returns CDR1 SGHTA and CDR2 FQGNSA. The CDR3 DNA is TGTGCCAGCAGCTTAGGGCAAAAGGAGACCCAGTACTTC. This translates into CASSLGQKETQYF.

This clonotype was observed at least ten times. CDR3 nucleotide sequence: TGTGCCAGCAGCTTACTGTACACCCAAAATGGGGCATATAATTCACCCCTCCACTTT. Protein product: CASSLLYTQNGAYNSPLHF. The rearrangement uses TRBV7-2 and TRBJ1-6; perhaps TRBD1 as D (5 bases). CDR1 is SGHTA and CDR2 is FQGNSA in the germline V gene. The V and J ends lost 2 bases and 4 bases respectively, with 21 bases between them. The CDR3 is 19 residues long.

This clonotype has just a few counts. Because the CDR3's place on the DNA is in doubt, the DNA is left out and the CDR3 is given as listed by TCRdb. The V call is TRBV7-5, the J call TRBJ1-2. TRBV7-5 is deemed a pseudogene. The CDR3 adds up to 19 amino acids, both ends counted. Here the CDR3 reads CISVPEGLLSPRANYGYTF.

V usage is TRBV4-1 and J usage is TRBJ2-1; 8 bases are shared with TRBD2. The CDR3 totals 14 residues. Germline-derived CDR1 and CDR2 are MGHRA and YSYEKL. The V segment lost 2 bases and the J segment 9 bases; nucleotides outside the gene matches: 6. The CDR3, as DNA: TGCGCCAGCAGCCAACAGCGGGAGTTCACTGAGCAGTTCTTC. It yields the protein CASSQQREFTEQFF.

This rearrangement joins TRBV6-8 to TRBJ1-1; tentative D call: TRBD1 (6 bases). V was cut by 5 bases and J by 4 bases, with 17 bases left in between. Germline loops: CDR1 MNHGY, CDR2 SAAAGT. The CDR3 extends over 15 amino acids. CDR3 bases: TGTGCCAGCAGTCAACGCGGGGGGCACGGCACTGAAGCTTTCTTT. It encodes CASSQRGGHGTEAFF.

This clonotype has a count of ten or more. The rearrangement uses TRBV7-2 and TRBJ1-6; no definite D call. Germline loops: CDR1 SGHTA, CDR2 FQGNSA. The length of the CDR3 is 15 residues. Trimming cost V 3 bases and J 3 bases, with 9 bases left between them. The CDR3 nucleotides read TGTGCCAGCAGCTTCAACTCTAACTATAATTCACCCCTCCACTTT. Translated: CASSFNSNYNSPLHF.

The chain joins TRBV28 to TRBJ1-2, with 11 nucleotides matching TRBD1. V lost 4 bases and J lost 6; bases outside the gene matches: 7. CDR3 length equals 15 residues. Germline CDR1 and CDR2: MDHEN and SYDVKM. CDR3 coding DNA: TGTGCCAGCAGTTCTCCGGGACAGGGGGTCGATGGCTACACCTTC. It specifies CASSSPGQGVDGYTF.